One and the same sample provided the 21 T cell receptor beta chains below, sequenced in a study of T-cell reconstitution after alpha-beta-depleted transplantation in children. Library preparation (for TCRbeta) was performed with unique molecular identifiers. TCRdb called the PCR reads again in MiXCR, with one record for every CDR3 protein. Of around 230,000 distinct CDR3 sequences in the sample, around a sixth are singletons; the top ten hold 43%. The sequences come from PBMCs, mostly from graft donor cells, collected 360 days after TCRalphabeta/CD19-depleted stem cell transplant. These receptors came from a male patient between 2 and 10 years old who had a stem cell transplant for acute lymphoblastic leukemia, so the T cells may come from the graft donor.

This chain links TRBV18 with TRBJ2-7; TRBD2 might be the D (6 bases). V was cut by 3 bases and J by 3 bases, with 21 bases left in between. This CDR3 region has 17 residues. CDR1 and CDR2 from the germline V gene are KGHSH and LQKENI. This chain's CDR3 is CASSPAAGAEGYYEQYF. The CDR3 DNA sequence: TGTGCCAGCTCACCTGCCGCAGGAGCGGAGGGGTACTACGAGCAGTACTTC.

This clonotype appeared a few times. The chain combines TRBV18 with TRBJ2-1; D might be TRBD2 (5 bases). Trimming removed 3 bases at V and 0 bases at J, with 15 bases between. Germline loops: CDR1 KGHSH, CDR2 LQKENI. The CDR3 totals 17 residues. The chain's CDR3 is CASSPLASRASYNEQFF. DNA for the CDR3: TGTGCCAGCTCACCGTTGGCTAGCCGGGCCTCCTACAATGAGCAGTTCTTC.

The J gene is TRBJ2-1, the V gene TRBV25-1; 7 nucleotides align to TRBD2. Germline-derived CDR1 and CDR2 are MGHDK and SYGVNS. With 8 bases clipped from V and 5 bases from J, the junction kept 6 bases outside the gene matches. The CDR3 consists of 13 residues. The chain's CDR3 is CASAPAGNNEQFF. The DNA of the CDR3 is TGTGCCAGCGCCCCAGCGGGGAACAATGAGCAGTTCTTC. Supplemented by reference TRBV25-1 and TRBJ2-1, the full variable domain reads EADIYQTPRYLVIGTGKKITLECSQTMGHDKMYWYQQDPGMELHLIHYSYGVNSTEKGDLSSESTVSRIRTEHFPLTLESARPSHTSQYLCASAPAGNNEQFFGPGTRLTVL.

V usage is TRBV6-5 and J usage is TRBJ1-2; no clear D. V was clipped by 3 bases and J by 8 bases, with 10 bases between them. The CDR3 is 12 residues long. CDR1 MNHEY and CDR2 SVGAGI come from the germline V gene. CDR3 DNA sequence: TGTGCCAGCAGTTATTATAAAGGAGGCTACACCTTC. It yields the protein CASSYYKGGYTF.

The chain couples TRBV5-1 to TRBJ1-2, with D unclear. Deletions cut 5 bases from V and 2 bases from J, with 7 bases between. This CDR3 is 12 amino acids long. The germline CDR1 and CDR2 sequences are SGHRS and YFSETQ. CDR3 sequence: CASSGGNYGYTF. The CDR3 DNA reads TGCGCCAGCAGTGGAGGGAACTATGGCTACACCTTC.

The table lists this clonotype with a few counts. The gene calls are TRBV12-3 or TRBV12-4 and TRBJ2-6, with unresolved D. The CDR3 is 17 residues long. V was shortened by 3 bases and J by 0 bases, with 12 bases between the two germline ends. CDR3 sequence reads: CASSLRALLSGANVLTF. CDR3 DNA sequence: TGTGCCAGCAGTTTGCGAGCGCTTCTCTCTGGGGCCAACGTCCTGACTTTC.

The chain couples TRBV7-9 to TRBJ2-6, with TRBD1 identical over 8 bases. This CDR3 spans 16 amino acids. V shed 5 bases, J shed 3 bases, and the junction held 6 bases outside the gene matches. The V gene's germline CDR1 is SEHNR and CDR2 FQNEAQ (reference sequence). The CDR3 is CASSTRGLSGANVLTF. DNA for the CDR3: TGTGCCAGCAGCACCAGGGGGCTCAGTGGGGCCAACGTCCTGACTTTC.

In this sample, this clonotype turned up a few times. CDR3 nucleotide sequence: TGCAGCGTTGATTTTCGGGGGGCCACTGAAGCTTTCTTT. This sequence encodes CSVDFRGATEAFF. V is TRBV29-1 and J is TRBJ1-1, with D maybe TRBD1 (6 bases). Germline V CDR1 and CDR2: SQVTM, ANQGSEA. There are 13 residues in the CDR3. The V and J ends lost 3 bases and 4 bases respectively, with 12 bases between them.

The chain uses TRBV3-1 and TRBJ2-7; TRBD1 might be the D (5 bases). CDR3 length: 15 amino acids. V lost 1 base and J 2 bases, leaving 12 bases between the germline ends. Germline-derived CDR1 and CDR2 are LGHDT and YNNKEL (reference sequence). The CDR3, as DNA: TGTGCCAGCAGCCAAGGTGGGGCAGGCGCCTACGAGCAGTACTTC. Translation: CASSQGGAGAYEQYF.

This clonotype was recorded a few times. V and J are TRBV5-5 and TRBJ2-2; the D is unclear. Germline V gene data show CDR1 as SGHKS and CDR2 as YYEKEE (reference sequence). V was clipped by 2 bases and J by 0 bases, with 17 bases between them. CDR3 length: 18 residues. CDR3 coding DNA: TGTGCCAGCAGCTTAGCCGCCGGCATCCGATCGAACACCGGGGAGCTGTTTTTT. It is translated as CASSLAAGIRSNTGELFF.

This clonotype appeared many times. V and J are TRBV20-1 and TRBJ2-2; 12 positions agree with TRBD2. CDR1 DFQATT and CDR2 SNEGSKA come from the germline V gene (reference sequence). The CDR3 is 17 amino acids. V shed 3 bases, J shed 4 bases, and the junction held 9 bases outside the gene matches. The CDR3: CSASPSGGVLPTGELFF. The CDR3 nucleotides are TGCAGTGCTAGCCCTAGCGGGGGGGTTCTCCCCACCGGGGAGCTGTTTTTT.

In its sample, this clonotype was seen a few times. The chain couples TRBV11-2 to TRBJ2-7; no reliable D call. CDR3 length: 12 amino acids. Germline CDR1 and CDR2: SGHAT and FQNNGV. The V and J ends lost 8 bases and 1 base respectively, with 9 bases between them. As DNA, the CDR3 is TGTGCCAGCGGAACGTATTCCTACGAGCAGTACTTC. This encodes CASGTYSYEQYF.

This clonotype was counted only a few times. This chain joins TRBV18 and TRBJ1-2, with no clear D. CDR3 size: 15 residues. Trimming removed 1 base from V and 0 bases from J, with 9 bases in between. CDR1 and CDR2 (germline): KGHSH, LQKENI. CDR3 sequence reads: CASSPRAAPNYGYTF. The CDR3 DNA reads TGTGCCAGCTCACCACGGGCAGCTCCTAACTATGGCTACACCTTC.

This chain links TRBV12-3 or TRBV12-4 with TRBJ1-2, with a possible D match to TRBD1 (5 bases). Trimming pared 3 bases from V and 6 bases from J, leaving 11 bases between. CDR3 size: 13 residues. CDR3 amino acids: CASSFGGYDGYTF. DNA of the CDR3: TGTGCCAGCAGTTTTGGGGGATATGATGGCTACACCTTC.

The rearrangement joins TRBV12-3 or TRBV12-4 to TRBJ2-1; maybe TRBD2 (7 bases). The CDR3 extends over 14 amino acids. Trimming stripped 0 bases from V and 7 bases from J, with 10 bases between. The CDR3 loop is CASSLAGGQNEQFF. CDR3 DNA: TGTGCCAGCAGTTTAGCGGGGGGGCAGAATGAGCAGTTCTTC.

This chain connects TRBV7-2 to TRBJ2-3, with D possibly TRBD2 on 6 matching bases. This CDR3 has 16 amino acids. Per germline, CDR1 SGHTA and CDR2 FQGNSA. V was cut by 1 base and J by 9 bases, with 20 bases left in between. The CDR3 sequence is CASSLELLAQLGTQYF. As DNA, the CDR3 is TGTGCCAGCAGCTTAGAGTTACTAGCCCAGCTGGGCACGCAGTATTTT.

The gene calls are TRBV4-2 and TRBJ2-1; D is unclear. The CDR3 has 13 residues. V was trimmed by 0 bases and J by 5 bases, leaving 5 bases between them. Germline V CDR1 and CDR2: LGHNA, YNFKEQ. The CDR3, as DNA: TGTGCCAGCAGCCAAGAGATAAACAATGAGCAGTTCTTC. Translating gives CASSQEINNEQFF.

This clonotype has at least ten counts. The gene calls are TRBV20-1 and TRBJ1-6; D unresolved. The V end lost 0 bases, the J end lost 5 bases, and 5 bases lay between the germline ends. The CDR3 covers 13 residues. Germline-derived CDR1 and CDR2 are DFQATT and SNEGSKA (reference sequence). For the CDR3, the DNA is TGCAGTGCTAGAGACAGGAATAATTCACCCCTCCACTTT. Its protein is CSARDRNNSPLHF.

This clonotype was observed a few times. The V call is TRBV5-6, the J call TRBJ2-1; perhaps D is TRBD1 or TRBD2 (5 bases each). Germline CDR1 SGHDT, CDR2 YYEEEE. The V end was cut by 3 bases, the J end by 5 bases, with 12 bases between. CDR3 size: 14 residues. The CDR3 reads CASSSWGFHNEQFF. CDR3 DNA: TGTGCCAGCAGCTCCTGGGGGTTCCACAATGAGCAGTTCTTC.

As for this clonotype: One junction end disagrees with the germline gene, perhaps due to a read error. The chain carries TRBV28 and TRBJ2-7; no firm D call. Germline V gene lookup returns CDR1 MDHEN and CDR2 SYDVKM. The CDR3 covers 14 residues. The CDR3 coding sequence is TGTGCCAGCAGTTTATACCGGTCCTCCCACGAGCAGTACTTC. Amino acids: CASSLYRSSHEQYF.

This clonotype was observed a few times. This chain connects TRBV10-3 to TRBJ2-7; D unclear. The V and J ends lost 2 bases and 0 bases respectively, with 11 bases between them. Looked up from germline, CDR1 is ENHRY and CDR2 is SYGVKD. CDR3 length equals 15 residues. The CDR3 DNA follows: TGTGCCATCAGTGAGCGGCAAGAAAGCTCCTACGAGCAGTACTTC. Protein sequence: CAISERQESSYEQYF.